This TCR beta chain comes out of a study of blood T cell repertoires in COVID-19 (dated by TCRdb to the early 2020s). Some background on the complete study: Samples covering the acute and convalescent phases of COVID-19 were provided by collaborators in the United States, Italy and Spain. The prospective study material was composed of cDNA or gDNA derived from T cells, B-cell-depleted T cells, or PBMCs. Deeply sampled blood TCRbeta repertoires from subjects exposed to, actively infected with, or recovered from COVID-19 were included in the dataset. The repertoires were released in a freely available public database meant as a resource for research on the immune response to SARS-CoV-2. Samples were obtained from the ongoing ImmuneRACE study (first 160 participants) and from about 1,300 subjects provided by 6 global collaborators. Nearly every sample came with metadata listing a de-identified subject ID, COVID-19 status, age in years and sex. Where available, HLA class I and class II types were obtained from metadata supplied by the sample provider rather than from assay-based typing.

Whole blood was collected in K2EDTA tubes by collaborating institutions according to the institutions' own protocols. For TCRbeta analysis, collaborators shipped samples in one of three forms: frozen whole blood, isolated PBMCs, or DNA extracted from either of those sample types. Based on the germline V gene, the CDR1 and CDR2 sequences are KGHDR and SFDVKD. V lost 5 bases and J lost 5 bases, and the count of bases not matched to a germline gene is 10. The CDR3 spans 16 residues, from the cysteine through the phenylalanine. Just the 48-base CDR3 DNA is kept, in frame starting at base 1. A remark on this clone: No antigen is known for it. No base quality values were provided; no much bigger clone lies one nucleotide off.

The research as a whole found: Clinical and demographic metadata were provided uncurated, with the amount varying by source and participant.

TCRbeta CDR3 regions were amplified from genomic DNA using the immunoSEQ Assay, a bias-controlled multiplex PCR. As for the authors' bioinformatics: Nucleated cell counts per sample were estimated from amplification of reference gene primers within the assay. To quantify the absolute abundance of each unique TCRbeta CDR3 rearrangement, sequence reads were collapsed and filtered. Productive Simpson clonality was computed per sample as the square root of Simpson's diversity index over productive rearrangements. TCRdb holds this immuneACCESS table with in-frame rearrangements only. Some clones are missing; in checked studies, unresolved V genes explain under half, and the rest has no known cause. The V and J calls and the clone size are those of that table, but D and trimming were determined from the DNA. The sample profile shows 180,000 or so clones; approximately 80% of them were found once. Roughly 6.9% of the sample is in the top ten clones.

The chain couples TRBV24-1 to TRBJ1-4, with 7 central nucleotides matching TRBD1. This clonotype was obtained from a human donor with acute or convalescent COVID-19. The donor label of this sample is uncertain. The sample was peripheral blood. Read as DNA, the sequence is TGTGCCACCAGTGGGGCTCCCGGGACAGCAAATGAAAAACTGTTTTTT. Its protein is CATSGAPGTANEKLFF.